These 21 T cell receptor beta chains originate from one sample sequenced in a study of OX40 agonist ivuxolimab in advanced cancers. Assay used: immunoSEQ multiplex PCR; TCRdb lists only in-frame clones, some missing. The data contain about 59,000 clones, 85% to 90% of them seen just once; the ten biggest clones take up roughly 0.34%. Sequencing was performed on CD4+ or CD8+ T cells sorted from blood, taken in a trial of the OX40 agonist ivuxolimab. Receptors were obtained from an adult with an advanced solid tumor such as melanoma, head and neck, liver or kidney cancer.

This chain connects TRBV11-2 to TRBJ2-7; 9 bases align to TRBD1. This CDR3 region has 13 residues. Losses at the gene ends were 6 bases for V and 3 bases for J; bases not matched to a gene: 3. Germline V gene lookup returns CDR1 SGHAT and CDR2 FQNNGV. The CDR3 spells CASSQTGGYEQYF. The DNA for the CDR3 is TGTGCCAGCAGTCAGACAGGGGGCTACGAGCAGTACTTC.

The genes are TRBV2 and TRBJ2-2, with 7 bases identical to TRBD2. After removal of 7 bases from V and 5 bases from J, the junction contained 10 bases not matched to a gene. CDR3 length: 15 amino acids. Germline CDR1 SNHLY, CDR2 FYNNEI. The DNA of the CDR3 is TGTGCCAGCACCGAAACGGGGGGTAGGACCGGGGAGCTGTTTTTT. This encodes CASTETGGRTGELFF. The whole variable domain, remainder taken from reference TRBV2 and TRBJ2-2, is EPEVTQTPSHQVTQMGQEVILRCVPISNHLYFYWYRQILGQKVEFLVSFYNNEISEKSEIFDDQFSVERPDGSNFTLKIRSTKLEDSAMYFCASTETGGRTGELFFGEGSRLTVL.

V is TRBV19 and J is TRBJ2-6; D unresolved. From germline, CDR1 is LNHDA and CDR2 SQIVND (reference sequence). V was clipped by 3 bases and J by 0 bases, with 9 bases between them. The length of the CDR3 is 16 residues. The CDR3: CASSMAGNSGANVLTF. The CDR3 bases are TGTGCCAGTAGTATGGCCGGTAACTCTGGGGCCAACGTCCTGACTTTC.

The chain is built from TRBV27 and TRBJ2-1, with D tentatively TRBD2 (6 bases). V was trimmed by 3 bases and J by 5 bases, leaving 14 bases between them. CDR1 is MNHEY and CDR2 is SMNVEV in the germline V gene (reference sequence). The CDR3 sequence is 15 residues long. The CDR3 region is CASSFPSANNNEQFF. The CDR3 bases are TGTGCCAGCAGTTTCCCTAGCGCGAATAACAATGAGCAGTTCTTC.

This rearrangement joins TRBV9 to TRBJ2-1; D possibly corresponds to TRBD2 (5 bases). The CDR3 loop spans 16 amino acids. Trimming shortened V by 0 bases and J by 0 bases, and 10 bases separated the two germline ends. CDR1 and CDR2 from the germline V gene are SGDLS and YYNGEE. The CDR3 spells CASSVGGSASYNEQFF. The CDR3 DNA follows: TGTGCCAGCAGCGTAGGGGGTAGCGCCTCCTACAATGAGCAGTTCTTC. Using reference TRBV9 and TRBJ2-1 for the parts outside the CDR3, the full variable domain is DSGVTQTPKHLITATGQRVTLRCSPRSGDLSVYWYQQSLDQGLQFLIQYYNGEERAKGNILERFSAQQFPDLHSELNLSSLELGDSALYFCASSVGGSASYNEQFFGPGTRLTVL.

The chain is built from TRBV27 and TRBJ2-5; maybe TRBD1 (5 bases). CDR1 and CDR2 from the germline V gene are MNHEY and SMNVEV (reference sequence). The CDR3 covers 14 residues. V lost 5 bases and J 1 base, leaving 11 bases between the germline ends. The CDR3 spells CASSPWTPQETQYF. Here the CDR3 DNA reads TGTGCCAGCAGTCCATGGACACCCCAAGAGACCCAGTACTTC.

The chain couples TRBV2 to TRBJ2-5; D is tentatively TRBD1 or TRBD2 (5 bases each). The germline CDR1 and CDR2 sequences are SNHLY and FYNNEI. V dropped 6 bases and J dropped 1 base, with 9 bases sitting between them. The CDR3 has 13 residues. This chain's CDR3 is CASSRDGQETQYF. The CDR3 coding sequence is TGTGCCAGCAGCCGGGACGGCCAAGAGACCCAGTACTTC.

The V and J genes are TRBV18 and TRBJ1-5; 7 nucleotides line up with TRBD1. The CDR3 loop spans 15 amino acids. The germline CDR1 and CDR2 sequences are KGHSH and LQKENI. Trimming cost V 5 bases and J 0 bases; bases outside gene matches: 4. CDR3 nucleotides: TGTGCCAGCTCAGGGGGACAGTCTAGCAATCAGCCCCAGCATTTT. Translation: CASSGGQSSNQPQHF.

In DNA form, the CDR3 reads TGTGCCAGCAGTTCCTTGGACAGATATTCACCCCTCCACTTT. Translating it yields CASSSLDRYSPLHF. The chain recombines TRBV6-5 with TRBJ1-6; D is possibly TRBD1 (6 bases). The CDR3 contains 14 residues. Germline CDR1 and CDR2: MNHEY and SVGAGI. V was clipped by 4 bases and J by 8 bases, with 12 bases between them.

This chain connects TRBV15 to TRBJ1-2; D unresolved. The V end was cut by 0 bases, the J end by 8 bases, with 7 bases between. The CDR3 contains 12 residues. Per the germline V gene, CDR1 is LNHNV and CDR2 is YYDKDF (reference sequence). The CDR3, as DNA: TGTGCCACCAGCAGAGATTTTGGGGGCTACACCTTC. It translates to CATSRDFGGYTF.

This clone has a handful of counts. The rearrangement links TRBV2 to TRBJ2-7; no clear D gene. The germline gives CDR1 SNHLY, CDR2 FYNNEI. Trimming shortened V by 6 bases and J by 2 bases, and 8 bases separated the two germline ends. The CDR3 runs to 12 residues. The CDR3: CASRPETYEQYF. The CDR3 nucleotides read TGTGCCAGCAGGCCTGAGACCTACGAGCAGTACTTC.

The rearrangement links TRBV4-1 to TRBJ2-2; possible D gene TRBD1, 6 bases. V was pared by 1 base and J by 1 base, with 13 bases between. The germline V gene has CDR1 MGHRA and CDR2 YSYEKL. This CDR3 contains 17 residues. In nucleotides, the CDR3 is TGCGCCAGCAGCCAAGGGACAGCACCCGTGAACACCGGGGAGCTGTTTTTT. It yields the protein CASSQGTAPVNTGELFF.

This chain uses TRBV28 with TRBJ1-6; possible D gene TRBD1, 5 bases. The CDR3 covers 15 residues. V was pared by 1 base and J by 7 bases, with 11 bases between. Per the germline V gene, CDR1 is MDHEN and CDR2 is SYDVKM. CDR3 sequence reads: CASSLYQGGNSPLHF. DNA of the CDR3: TGTGCCAGCAGTTTATATCAGGGAGGCAATTCACCCCTCCACTTT.

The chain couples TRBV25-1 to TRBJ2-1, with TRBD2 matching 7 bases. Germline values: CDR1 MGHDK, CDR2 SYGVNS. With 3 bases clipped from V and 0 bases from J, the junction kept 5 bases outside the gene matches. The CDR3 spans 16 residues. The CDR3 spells CASSEASGASYNEQFF. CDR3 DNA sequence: TGTGCCAGCAGTGAGGCCAGCGGGGCCTCCTACAATGAGCAGTTCTTC.

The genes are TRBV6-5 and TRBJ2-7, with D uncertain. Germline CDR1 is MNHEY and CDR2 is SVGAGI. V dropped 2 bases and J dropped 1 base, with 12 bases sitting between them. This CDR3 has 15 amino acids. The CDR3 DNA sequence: TGTGCCAGCAGTTACACCCACGGATATTCCTACGAGCAGTACTTC. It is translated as CASSYTHGYSYEQYF.

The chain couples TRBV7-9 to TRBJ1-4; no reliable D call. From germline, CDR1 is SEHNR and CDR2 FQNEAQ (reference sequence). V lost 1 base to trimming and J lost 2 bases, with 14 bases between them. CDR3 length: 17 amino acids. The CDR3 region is CASSLGGWDATNEKLFF. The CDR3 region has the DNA TGTGCCAGCAGCTTAGGGGGATGGGATGCGACTAATGAAAAACTGTTTTTT.

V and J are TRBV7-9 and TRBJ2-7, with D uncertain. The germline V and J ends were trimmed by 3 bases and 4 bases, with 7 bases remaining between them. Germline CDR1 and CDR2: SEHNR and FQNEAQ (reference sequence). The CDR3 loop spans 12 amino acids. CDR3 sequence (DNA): TGTGCCAGCAGCTTTAGTATTTACGAGCAGTACTTC. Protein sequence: CASSFSIYEQYF. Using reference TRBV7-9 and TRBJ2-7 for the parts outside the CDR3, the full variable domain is DTGVSQNPRHKITKRGQNVTFRCDPISEHNRLYWYRQTLGQGPEFLTYFQNEAQLEKSRLLSDRFSAERPKGSFSTLEIQRTEQGDSAMYLCASSFSIYEQYFGPGTRLTVT.

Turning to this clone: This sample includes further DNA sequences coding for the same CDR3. The DNA for the CDR3 is TGTGCCAGCAGTGAGGGACTAGCGGGTTACAATGAGCAGTTCTTC. Translation: CASSEGLAGYNEQFF. V gene TRBV2 combines with J gene TRBJ2-1; TRBD2 matches at 12 bases. CDR1 is SNHLY, CDR2 FYNNEI, per germline. After removal of 3 bases from V and 4 bases from J, the junction contained 1 base not matched to a gene. The CDR3 sequence is 15 residues long.

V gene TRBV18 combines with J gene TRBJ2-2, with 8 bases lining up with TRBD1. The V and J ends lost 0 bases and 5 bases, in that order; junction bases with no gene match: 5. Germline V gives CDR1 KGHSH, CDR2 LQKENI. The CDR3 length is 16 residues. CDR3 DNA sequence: TGTGCCAGCTCACCACCGGGGGACAGGAGTACCGGGGAGCTGTTTTTT. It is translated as CASSPPGDRSTGELFF. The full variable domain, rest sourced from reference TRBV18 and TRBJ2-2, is NAGVMQNPRHLVRRRGQEARLRCSPMKGHSHVYWYRQLPEEGLKFMVYLQKENIIDESGMPKERFSAEFPKEGPSILRIQQVVRGDSAAYFCASSPPGDRSTGELFFGEGSRLTVL.

DNA of the CDR3: TGTGCCAGCAGTGAATCGACAGGGCCCCAGCCCCAGCATTTT. Translated: CASSESTGPQPQHF. The J gene is TRBJ1-5, the V gene TRBV6-1; 7 bases match TRBD1. Germline V gene lookup returns CDR1 MNHNS and CDR2 SASEGT. The CDR3 covers 14 residues. Losses at the gene ends were 2 bases for V and 7 bases for J; bases not matched to a gene: 5.

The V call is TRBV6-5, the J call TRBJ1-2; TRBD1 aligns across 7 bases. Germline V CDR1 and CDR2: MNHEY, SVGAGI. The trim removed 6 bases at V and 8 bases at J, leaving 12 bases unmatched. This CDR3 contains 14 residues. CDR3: CASSRYPLTGGYTF. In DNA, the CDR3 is TGTGCCAGCAGCCGATATCCCCTGACAGGGGGCTACACCTTC.